A selection of T cell receptor beta chains follows, all from one sample in a study of blood T cell repertoires in COVID-19. The assay was immunoSEQ multiplex PCR, and TCRdb's table has in-frame clones only and misses some. The table shows 130,000 to 150,000 clones, with about four fifths occurring only once. Sequencing used peripheral blood. The receptors come from a human donor in a cohort sampled during active COVID-19. CDR3s leave out the opening cysteine and the closing phenylalanine or tryptophan. Fields, in order: J gene, V gene, CDR3 protein.

J: TRBJ2-1
V: TRBV7-9
CDR3: ASSYLAGVYNEQF

J: TRBJ2-3
V: TRBV28
CDR3: ASSFGLAGGSSTDTQY

J: TRBJ1-6
V: TRBV6-1
CDR3: ASSESLRQENSPLH

J: TRBJ1-2
V: TRBV18
CDR3: ASSRGQGAGVRNYGYT

J: TRBJ2-1
V: TRBV5-4
CDR3: ASSLARGGWYNEQF

J: TRBJ2-1
V: TRBV5-1
CDR3: ASSLAAGNEQF

J: TRBJ1-6
V: TRBV30
CDR3: AWSVNPPSSYNSPLH

J: TRBJ1-1
V: TRBV4-1
CDR3: ASSQSGTGGTEAF

J: TRBJ1-2
V: TRBV3-1/TRBV3-2
CDR3: ASSQDTGNYGYT

J: TRBJ2-5
V: TRBV5-4
CDR3: ASSSGDRVETQY

J: TRBJ1-2
V: TRBV25-1
CDR3: ASSAQVGNSYGYT

J: TRBJ1-3
V: TRBV6-5
CDR3: ASTPQSGAGNTIY

J: TRBJ2-1
V: TRBV5-1
CDR3: ASSREGHYNEQF

J: TRBJ1-4
V: TRBV3-1/TRBV3-2
CDR3: ASRREKGEKLF

J: TRBJ1-2
V: TRBV4-1
CDR3: ASSQETGLLYHGYT

J: TRBJ1-2
V: TRBV11-1
CDR3: ASSSDRANYGYT

J: TRBJ1-2
V: TRBV28
CDR3: ATGVYT

J: TRBJ1-1
V: TRBV3-1/TRBV3-2
CDR3: ASSHGQGGFLEAF

J: TRBJ1-6
V: TRBV20-1
CDR3: SAQDKASLH

J: TRBJ2-5
V: TRBV9
CDR3: ASSFSPSGRETQY

J: TRBJ2-7
V: TRBV5-8
CDR3: ASSPVYEQY

J: TRBJ2-1
V: TRBV5-5
CDR3: ASSPRFRTSGGSPNEQF

J: TRBJ2-3
V: TRBV6-4
CDR3: ASSDSTSGGTDTQY

J: TRBJ2-5
V: TRBV2
CDR3: ASSETGLSGSGETQY

J: TRBJ2-5
V: TRBV5-4
CDR3: ASSFGQQETQY

J: TRBJ2-2
V: TRBV18
CDR3: ASSPGRLNTGELF

J: TRBJ2-5
V: TRBV19
CDR3: ASSLFSGPLQETQY

J: TRBJ2-2
V: TRBV2
CDR3: ASSQGAMGRELF

J: TRBJ1-6
V: TRBV6-5
CDR3: ASSRQSSYNSPLH